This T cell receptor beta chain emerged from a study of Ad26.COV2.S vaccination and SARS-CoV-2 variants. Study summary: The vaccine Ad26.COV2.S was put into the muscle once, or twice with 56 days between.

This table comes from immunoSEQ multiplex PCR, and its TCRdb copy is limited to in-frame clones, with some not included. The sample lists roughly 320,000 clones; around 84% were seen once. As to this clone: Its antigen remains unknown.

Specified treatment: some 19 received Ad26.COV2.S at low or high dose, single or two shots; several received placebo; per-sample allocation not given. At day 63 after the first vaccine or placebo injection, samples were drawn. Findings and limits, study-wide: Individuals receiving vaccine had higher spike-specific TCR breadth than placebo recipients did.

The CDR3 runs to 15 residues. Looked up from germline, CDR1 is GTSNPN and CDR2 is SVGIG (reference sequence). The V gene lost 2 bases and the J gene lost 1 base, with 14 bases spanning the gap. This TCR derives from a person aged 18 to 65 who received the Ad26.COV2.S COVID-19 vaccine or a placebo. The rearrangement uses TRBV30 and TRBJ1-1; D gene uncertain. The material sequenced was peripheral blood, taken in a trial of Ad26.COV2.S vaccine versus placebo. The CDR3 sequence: CAWSRAGSQNTEAFF. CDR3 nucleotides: TGTGCCTGGAGTAGGGCAGGAAGCCAGAACACTGAAGCTTTCTTT.